This passage covers 21 T cell receptor beta chains from one sample sequenced in a study of cytomegalovirus exposure and HLA in healthy donors. The PCR contained 60 Vbeta and 13 Jbeta primers. Using immunoSEQ multiplex PCR, the repertoire was profiled, and TCRdb retains in-frame clones only, with some absent. The data contain under 200,000 clones, around 78% of them singletons. Sequences were obtained from PBMCs. The source is a woman under 40 in good health and CMV-seropositive.

The J gene is TRBJ1-4, the V gene TRBV30, with 9 bases aligning to TRBD1. V shed 4 bases, J shed 8 bases, and the junction held 5 bases outside the gene matches. This CDR3 contains 13 residues. Looked up from germline, CDR1 is GTSNPN and CDR2 is SVGIG (reference sequence). CDR3 amino acids: CAWKDRGREKLFF. CDR3 nucleotide sequence: TGTGCCTGGAAGGACAGGGGCAGGGAAAAACTGTTTTTT. The whole variable domain, remainder taken from reference TRBV30 and TRBJ1-4, is SQTIHQWPATLVQPVGSPLSLECTVEGTSNPNLYWYRQAAGRGLQLLFYSVGIGQISSEVPQNLSASRPQDRQFILSSKKLLLSDSGFYLCAWKDRGREKLFFGSGTQLSVL.

This clone appeared a single time. V is TRBV5-1 and J is TRBJ1-1, with D perhaps matching TRBD1 (6 bases). Germline V lookup: CDR1 SGHRS, CDR2 YFSETQ. The CDR3 length is 13 residues. Trimming shortened V by 8 bases and J by 0 bases, and 11 bases separated the two germline ends. The chain's CDR3 is CASGQSLNTEAFF. CDR3 in DNA: TGCGCCAGTGGACAGAGCCTGAACACTGAAGCTTTCTTT.

The V call is TRBV18, the J call TRBJ1-5; D is possibly TRBD1 (5 bases). The CDR3 loop spans 20 amino acids. The germline gives CDR1 KGHSH, CDR2 LQKENI. The ends were cut back, 1 base at V and 5 bases at J, with 27 bases in the middle. This CDR3 is CASSPRIRFEGRILYQPQHF. The CDR3 bases are TGTGCCAGCTCACCACGTATCCGATTTGAGGGGAGGATACTTTATCAGCCCCAGCATTTT.

This clone was observed once. The V and J genes are TRBV5-1 and TRBJ2-7; maybe TRBD1 (6 bases). Trimming took off 3 bases at V and 0 bases at J, with 10 bases between the two ends. Germline-derived CDR1 and CDR2 are SGHRS and YFSETQ. The CDR3 consists of 14 residues. The DNA of the CDR3 is TGCGCCAGCAGCTCGTGGACAGACTCCTACGAGCAGTACTTC. Amino acid sequence: CASSSWTDSYEQYF.

CDR3 region: CATQRLTSGGTDNEQFF. CDR3 DNA: TGTGCCACCCAAAGGTTGACTAGCGGTGGAACGGACAATGAGCAGTTCTTC. The chain joins TRBV6-7 to TRBJ2-1; TRBD2 matches at 9 bases. TRBV6-7 is identified as an open reading frame with a role that is uncertain. Trimming at V came to 10 bases and at J to 5 bases, leaving 18 bases not matched to a gene. The CDR3 consists of 17 residues.

The chain links TRBV28 to TRBJ1-5; unclear D gene. Deletions cut 4 bases from V and 0 bases from J, with 25 bases between. The CDR3 loop spans 20 amino acids. In germline, CDR1 is MDHEN, CDR2 SYDVKM. The CDR3, as DNA: TGTGCCAGCAGTTGGCGGAGTGTCGGAAACCTAGGTTATAGCAATCAGCCCCAGCATTTT. Translation gives CASSWRSVGNLGYSNQPQHF.

The rearrangement joins TRBV28 to TRBJ2-3; D is ambiguous. The CDR3 loop spans 15 amino acids. The germline V gene has CDR1 MDHEN and CDR2 SYDVKM. Trimming cost V 5 bases and J 0 bases, with 12 bases left between them. Here the CDR3 reads CASSVVGGSTDTQYF. CDR3 nucleotides: TGTGCCAGCAGTGTCGTCGGCGGAAGCACAGATACGCAGTATTTT. The full variable domain, rest sourced from reference TRBV28 and TRBJ2-3, is DVKVTQSSRYLVKRTGEKVFLECVQDMDHENMFWYRQDPGLGLRLIYFSYDVKMKEKGDIPEGYSVSREKKERFSLILESASTNQTSMYLCASSVVGGSTDTQYFGPGTRLTVL.

CDR3 protein: CASNSGQPYEQYF. Written as DNA, the CDR3 is TGTGCCAGCAATTCGGGACAACCCTACGAGCAGTACTTC. V and J are TRBV6-6 and TRBJ2-7, with a tentative D call TRBD1 (6 bases). The germline V gene has CDR1 MNHNY and CDR2 SVGAGI (reference sequence). Between the trimmed V and J ends, which lost 7 bases and 2 bases, there was a span of 12 bases. The CDR3 is made up of 13 amino acids.

This clone was found a few times. The chain links TRBV5-4 to TRBJ2-6; TRBD1 aligns across 11 bases. With 4 bases clipped from V and 4 bases from J, the junction kept 13 bases outside the gene matches. The CDR3 has 19 amino acids. Looked up from germline, CDR1 is SGHNT and CDR2 is YYREEE (reference sequence). CDR3 sequence reads: CASSIATGQGARGANVLTF. Here the CDR3 DNA reads TGTGCCAGCAGCATCGCGACCGGACAGGGGGCGCGCGGGGCCAACGTCCTGACTTTC.

The chain is built from TRBV7-2 and TRBJ2-1; 10 bases match TRBD2. The CDR3 runs to 13 residues. Germline assignment: CDR1 SGHTA and CDR2 FQGNSA. V dropped 3 bases and J dropped 10; count of bases not matched to a gene: 3. The CDR3 reads CASSLEREGEQFF. The CDR3 DNA reads TGTGCCAGCAGCTTGGAGCGGGAGGGAGAGCAGTTCTTC.

This clone was seen a handful of times. J is TRBJ1-1 and V is TRBV27; TRBD1 might be the D (5 bases). CDR1 is MNHEY and CDR2 is SMNVEV in the germline V gene (reference sequence). The CDR3 has 13 amino acids. Trimming stripped 4 bases from V and 3 bases from J, with 9 bases between. This chain's CDR3 is CASSWGEDTEAFF. DNA for the CDR3: TGTGCCAGCAGTTGGGGGGAGGACACTGAAGCTTTCTTT.

The genes are TRBV5-8 and TRBJ2-3; maybe TRBD1 (6 bases). Trimming cost V 1 base and J 6 bases, with 12 bases left between them. CDR3 length equals 14 residues. CDR1 is SGHTS and CDR2 is YDEGEE in the germline V gene. This chain's CDR3 is CASSLSGVGDTQYF. CDR3 DNA: TGTGCCAGCAGCTTGTCAGGGGTAGGGGATACGCAGTATTTT.

The chain couples TRBV9 to TRBJ1-6; perhaps TRBD1 as D (6 bases). Between the trimmed V and J ends, which lost 0 bases and 5 bases, there was a span of 6 bases. Germline V CDR1 and CDR2: SGDLS, YYNGEE. This CDR3 has 14 amino acids. Written as DNA, the CDR3 is TGTGCCAGCAGCGTAGGGACAGATAATTCACCCCTCCACTTT. Protein product: CASSVGTDNSPLHF.

This clone was recorded only once. The chain carries TRBV29-1 and TRBJ2-1, with unresolved D. V dropped 1 base and J dropped 8 bases, with 15 bases sitting between them. The length of the CDR3 is 14 residues. Germline V gene data show CDR1 as SQVTM and CDR2 as ANQGSEA. CDR3 sequence reads: CSVEGRLETHEQFF. The CDR3 DNA is TGCAGCGTTGAAGGAAGGCTAGAGACGCATGAGCAGTTCTTC.

This clone was observed a few times. V usage is TRBV6-5 and J usage is TRBJ2-3, with 8 bases lining up with TRBD1. Germline values: CDR1 MNHEY, CDR2 SVGAGI. The CDR3 covers 14 residues. J lost 6 bases, V lost 6 bases, and 8 bases had no gene match. For the CDR3, the DNA is TGTGCCAGCAGGCGGACAGGGACGGGCGATACGCAGTATTTT. This gives the protein CASRRTGTGDTQYF.

The CDR3 nucleotides are TGTGCCAGCAGTTTCACCCAAAGCCGGGACAGAAAAAACATTCAGTACTTC. Translating it yields CASSFTQSRDRKNIQYF. The rearrangement links TRBV27 to TRBJ2-4; 7 bases are shared with TRBD1. This CDR3 is built from 17 residues. V lost 3 bases and J lost 4; bases outside the gene matches: 12. Germline CDR1 and CDR2: MNHEY and SMNVEV (reference sequence).

The chain links TRBV6-1 to TRBJ1-2; 7 bases match TRBD1. The CDR3 is 13 amino acids. Looked up from germline, CDR1 is MNHNS and CDR2 is SASEGT. J was trimmed by 5 bases and V by 5 bases; bases with no gene match: 5. In nucleotides, the CDR3 is TGTGCCAGCAGTCGACAGGGAGATTATGGCTACACCTTC. Protein: CASSRQGDYGYTF.

V is TRBV14 and J is TRBJ2-2; possible D gene TRBD1, 5 bases. CDR3 length: 16 amino acids. Germline V gene lookup returns CDR1 SGHDN and CDR2 FVKESK. V lost 1 base, J lost 0 bases, and 9 bases lay in between. The CDR3 nucleotides read TGTGCCAGCAGCCAAGTCTGGACACCGAACACCGGGGAGCTGTTTTTT. The encoded protein is CASSQVWTPNTGELFF.

This clone was recorded once. This chain connects TRBV10-2 to TRBJ2-7; 9 nucleotides align to TRBD1. The V gene's germline CDR1 is WSHSY and CDR2 SAAADI. V trimming: 6 bases; J trimming: 1 base; junction bases outside the gene matches: 4. The CDR3 spans 14 residues. The CDR3 protein is CASSGDRESYEQYF. In nucleotides, the CDR3 is TGCGCCAGCAGCGGGGACAGGGAATCCTACGAGCAGTACTTC.

The V gene is TRBV6-1, the J gene TRBJ2-7; TRBD2 matches 8 bases. The germline V gene has CDR1 MNHNS and CDR2 SASEGT. The V gene end was trimmed by 7 bases and the J gene end by 2 bases; junction bases not matched to a gene: 7. The CDR3 totals 14 residues. CDR3: CASTPLADAYEQYF. CDR3 nucleotide sequence: TGTGCCAGCACTCCACTAGCGGATGCCTACGAGCAGTACTTC.

The chain joins TRBV7-2 to TRBJ2-1; 7 bases are a match to TRBD2. The V and J ends lost 4 bases and 8 bases, in that order; junction bases with no gene match: 8. CDR3 length equals 14 residues. Germline CDR1 is SGHTA and CDR2 is FQGNSA. The CDR3 DNA sequence: TGTGCCAGCAGCTGGAGTAGCGGGTCAGATGAGCAGTTCTTC. Its translation: CASSWSSGSDEQFF.